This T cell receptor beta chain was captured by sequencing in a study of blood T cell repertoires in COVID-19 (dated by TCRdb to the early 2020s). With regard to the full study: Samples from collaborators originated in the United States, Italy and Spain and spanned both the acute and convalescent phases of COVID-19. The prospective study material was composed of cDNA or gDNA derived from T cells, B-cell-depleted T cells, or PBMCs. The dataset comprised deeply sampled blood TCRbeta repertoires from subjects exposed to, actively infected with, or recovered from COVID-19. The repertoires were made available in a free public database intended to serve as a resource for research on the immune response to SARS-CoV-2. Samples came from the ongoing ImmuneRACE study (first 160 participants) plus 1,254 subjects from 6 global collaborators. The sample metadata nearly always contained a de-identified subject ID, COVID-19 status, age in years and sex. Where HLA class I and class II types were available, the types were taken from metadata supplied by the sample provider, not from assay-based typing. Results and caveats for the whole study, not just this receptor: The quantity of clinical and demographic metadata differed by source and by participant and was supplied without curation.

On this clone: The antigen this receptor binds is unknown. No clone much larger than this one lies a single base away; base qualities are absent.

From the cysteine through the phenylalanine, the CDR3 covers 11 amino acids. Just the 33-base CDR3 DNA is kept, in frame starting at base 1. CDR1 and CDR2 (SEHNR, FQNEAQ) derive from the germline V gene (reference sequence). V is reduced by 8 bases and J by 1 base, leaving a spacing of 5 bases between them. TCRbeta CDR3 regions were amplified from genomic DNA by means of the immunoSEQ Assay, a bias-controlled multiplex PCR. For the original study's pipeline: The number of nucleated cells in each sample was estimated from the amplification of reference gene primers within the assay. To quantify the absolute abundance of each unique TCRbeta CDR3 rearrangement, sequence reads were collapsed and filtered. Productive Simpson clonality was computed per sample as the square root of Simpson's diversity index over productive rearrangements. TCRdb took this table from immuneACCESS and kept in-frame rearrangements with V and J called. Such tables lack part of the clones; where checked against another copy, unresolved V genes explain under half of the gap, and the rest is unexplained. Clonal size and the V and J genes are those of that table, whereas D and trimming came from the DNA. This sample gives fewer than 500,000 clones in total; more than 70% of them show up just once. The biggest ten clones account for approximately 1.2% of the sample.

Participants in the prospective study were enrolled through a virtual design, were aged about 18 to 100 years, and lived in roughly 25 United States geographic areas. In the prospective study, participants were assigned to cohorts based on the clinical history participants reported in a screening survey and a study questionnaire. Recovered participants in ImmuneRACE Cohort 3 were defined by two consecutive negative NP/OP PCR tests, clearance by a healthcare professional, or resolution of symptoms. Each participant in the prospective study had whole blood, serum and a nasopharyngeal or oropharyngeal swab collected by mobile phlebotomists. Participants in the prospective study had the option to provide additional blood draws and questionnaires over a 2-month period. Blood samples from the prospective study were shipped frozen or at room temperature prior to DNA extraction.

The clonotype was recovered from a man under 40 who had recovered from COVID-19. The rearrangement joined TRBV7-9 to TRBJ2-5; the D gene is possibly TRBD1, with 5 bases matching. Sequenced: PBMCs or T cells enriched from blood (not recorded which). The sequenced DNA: TGTGCCAGCCAGGGCCAAGAGACCCAGTACTTC. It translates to CASQGQETQYF.